The clone carrying this T cell receptor (beta chain) was detected ten times or more. Its antigen is as yet unknown. These data originate in a study of response to subunit inactivated influenza vaccine. The germline CDR1 and CDR2 sequences are SQVTM and ANQGSEA. Trimming removed 7 bases from V and 6 bases from J; junction bases left unmatched: 8. This CDR3 contains 12 residues. Study-level findings and limits: The authors suggested that every seasonal influenza vaccination recruits few new T cells.

TCRdb passed the RT-PCR reads through MiXCR, listing each CDR3 protein once. The sample records about 160,000 distinct CDR3 sequences, approximately 10% being singletons. The sequencing here drew on non-naive T cells sorted from PBMCs, taken more than 35 days after vaccination. The chain combines TRBV29-1 with TRBJ1-2; 7 bases are a match to TRBD1. The TCR comes from a man aged 45-60 years who received an inactivated influenza vaccine. The CDR3 DNA follows: TGCAGCGGGCTGACAGGGAGCCATGGCTACACCTTC. It translates to CSGLTGSHGYTF. Full variable domain (missing parts from reference TRBV29-1 and TRBJ1-2): SAVISQKPSRDICQRGTSLTIQCQVDSQVTMMFWYRQQPGQSLTLIATANQGSEATYESGFVIDKFPISRPNLTFSTLTVSNMSPEDSSIYLCSGLTGSHGYTFGSGTRLTVV.